The T cell receptor beta chain under discussion was sequenced for a study of graft-versus-host responses after intestinal transplantation. Overall study context: Recipients received multivisceral, liver-intestinal, or isolated intestinal transplants.

Plating of 200,000 CFSE-labeled responder cells was done together with 200,000 irradiated, violet-dye-labeled stimulator cells. Cell sorting after the reaction yielded proliferating CFSE-low CD3+CD4+ and CD3+CD8+ responders. The data were produced by immunoSEQ multiplex PCR, yet TCRdb's version contains in-frame clones alone and is incomplete. Among 8,500 to 11,000 clones, approximately 31% were seen once, and the ten largest hold roughly 5.7%. This CDR3 has 14 amino acids. Germline-derived CDR1 and CDR2 are SEHNR and FQNEAQ (reference sequence). V lost 5 bases, J lost 4 bases, and 12 bases lay in between. Whole-study results and caveats: Recipient marrow held GvH clones, some first seen in ileum or blood.

The clonotype comes from a human patient who was an organ donor for intestinal transplantation. The sample was alloreactive CD4+ T cells from a mixed lymphocyte reaction culture, taken before transplantation. Subset of the sample: CFSE-low proliferating T cells sorted from roughly six-day pre-transplant mixed lymphocyte reaction (GvH or HvG direction). The rearrangement joins TRBV7-9 to TRBJ1-3; unclear D gene. In DNA form, the CDR3 reads TGTGCCAGCAGCCCCGACGTCCTAGGAAACACCATATATTTT. Its translation is CASSPDVLGNTIYF.